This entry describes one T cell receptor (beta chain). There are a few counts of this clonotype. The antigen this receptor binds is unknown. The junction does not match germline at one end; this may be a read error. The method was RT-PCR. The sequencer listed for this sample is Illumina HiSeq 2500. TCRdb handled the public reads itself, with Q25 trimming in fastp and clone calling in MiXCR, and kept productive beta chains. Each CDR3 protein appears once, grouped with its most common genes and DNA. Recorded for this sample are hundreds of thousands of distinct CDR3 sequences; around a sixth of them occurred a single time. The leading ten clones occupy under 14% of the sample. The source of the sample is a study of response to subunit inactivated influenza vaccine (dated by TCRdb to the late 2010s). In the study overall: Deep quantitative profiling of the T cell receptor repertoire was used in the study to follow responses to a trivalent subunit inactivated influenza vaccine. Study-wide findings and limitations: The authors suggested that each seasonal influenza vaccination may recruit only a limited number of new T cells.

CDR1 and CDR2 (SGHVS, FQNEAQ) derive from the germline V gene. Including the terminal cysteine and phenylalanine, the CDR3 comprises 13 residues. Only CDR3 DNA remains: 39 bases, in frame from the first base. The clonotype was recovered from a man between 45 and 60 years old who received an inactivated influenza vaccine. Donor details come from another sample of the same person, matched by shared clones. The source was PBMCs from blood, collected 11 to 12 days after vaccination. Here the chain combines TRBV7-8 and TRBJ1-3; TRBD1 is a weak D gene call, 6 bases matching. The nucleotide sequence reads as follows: TGTGCCAGCAGCCCCCTTACAGGGCCTGGCCGGGTATTT. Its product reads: CASSPLTGPGRVF.